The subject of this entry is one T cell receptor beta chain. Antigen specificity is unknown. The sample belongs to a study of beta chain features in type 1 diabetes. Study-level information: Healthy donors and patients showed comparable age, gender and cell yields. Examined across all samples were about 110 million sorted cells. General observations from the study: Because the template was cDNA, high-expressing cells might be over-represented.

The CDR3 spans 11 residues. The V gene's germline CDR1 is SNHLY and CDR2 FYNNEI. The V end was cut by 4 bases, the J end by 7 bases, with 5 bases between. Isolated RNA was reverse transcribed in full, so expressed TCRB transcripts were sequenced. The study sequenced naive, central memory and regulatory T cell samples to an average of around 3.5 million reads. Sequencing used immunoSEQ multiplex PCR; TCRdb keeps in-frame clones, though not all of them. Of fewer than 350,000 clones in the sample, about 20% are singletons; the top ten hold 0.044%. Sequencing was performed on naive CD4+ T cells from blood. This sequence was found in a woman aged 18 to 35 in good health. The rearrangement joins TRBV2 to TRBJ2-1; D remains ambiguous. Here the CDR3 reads CASSGQNEQFF. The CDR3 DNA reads TGTGCCAGCAGTGGACAAAATGAGCAGTTCTTC.